The T cell receptor (beta chain) under discussion was sequenced for a study of tumor-infiltrating lymphocytes in localized non-small cell lung cancer. Sequenced by immunoSEQ multiplex PCR; TCRdb stores in-frame clones only, minus some. The sample shows about 16,000 clones, about 65% of them seen only once. Trimming at V came to 0 bases and at J to 2 bases, leaving 4 bases not matched to a gene. Germline V gene sequence: CDR1 SGHDT, CDR2 YYEEEE. The CDR3 is made up of 16 amino acids. The count of this clone is one. The gene calls are TRBV5-6 and TRBJ2-3; TRBD2 matches at 9 bases. The TCR was taken from a human donor with non-small cell lung cancer. The sample consisted of lung tumor tissue. The CDR3 coding sequence is TGTGCCAGCAGCTTGGAGGGCGGGGGGGCCACAGATACGCAGTATTTT. Amino acid sequence: CASSLEGGGATDTQYF. The variable domain in full, with the rest retrieved from reference TRBV5-6 and TRBJ2-3, is DAGVTQSPTHLIKTRGQQVTLRCSPKSGHDTVSWYQQALGQGPQFIFQYYEEEERQRGNFPDRFSGHQFPNYSSELNVNALLLGDSALYLCASSLEGGGATDTQYFGPGTRLTVL.